Below are 25 T cell receptor beta chains sequenced from a single sample in a study of CD8 T cells in Susac syndrome. Reverse transcription of 0.5 to 1 ug RNA was performed with random hexamers. TCRdb passed the immunoSEQ multiplex PCR reads through MiXCR, listing each CDR3 protein once. In the table there are about 300,000 distinct CDR3 sequences, over 75% of which are singletons. The sample consisted of CD8+ T cells from PBMCs. The receptors were gathered from a human donor with multiple sclerosis.

The chain employs TRBV6-2 or TRBV6-3 and TRBJ2-1; TRBD2 aligns across 7 bases. V shed 6 bases, J shed 10 bases, and the junction held 6 bases outside the gene matches. CDR1 MNHEY and CDR2 SVGEGT come from the germline V gene. The CDR3 runs 12 residues. The CDR3 loop reads CASRLPTSEQFF. CDR3 nucleotide sequence: TGTGCCAGCAGGCTCCCGACTAGCGAGCAGTTCTTC.

This clonotype was observed a handful of times. The chain recombines TRBV6-6 with TRBJ2-7; D uncertain. Between the trimmed V and J ends, which lost 3 bases and 5 bases, there was a span of 14 bases. The CDR3 contains 14 residues. The germline V gene encodes CDR1 MNHNY and CDR2 SVGAGI (reference sequence). In DNA, the CDR3 is TGTGCCAGCAGTTATCAAGGCAGTAGGAACGAGCAGTACTTC. Its translation: CASSYQGSRNEQYF.

The chain has TRBV6-5 and TRBJ2-1, with 8 bases fitting TRBD2. This CDR3 is built from 16 residues. CDR1 and CDR2 (germline): MNHEY, SVGAGI. V was clipped by 2 bases and J by 3 bases; unmatched bases: 6. The CDR3: CASSYRVSGIYNEQFF. The CDR3 bases are TGTGCCAGCAGTTACCGTGTTAGCGGGATCTACAATGAGCAGTTCTTC.

The chain has TRBV12-3 or TRBV12-4 and TRBJ2-7; maybe TRBD2 (6 bases). The ends were cut back, 6 bases at V and 0 bases at J, with 15 bases in the middle. CDR3 length: 15 residues. The CDR3 reads CASRGLTLSSYEQYF. The CDR3 nucleotides are TGTGCCAGCAGGGGACTTACCCTCAGCTCCTACGAGCAGTACTTC.

The chain uses TRBV5-4 and TRBJ2-3; D is possibly TRBD2 (5 bases). V was shortened by 2 bases and J by 0 bases, with 10 bases between the two germline ends. Germline-derived CDR1 and CDR2 are SGHNT and YYREEE (reference sequence). CDR3 length: 15 residues. The CDR3 DNA reads as TGTGCCAGCAGCTTTTCGCGGACTAGCACAGATACGCAGTATTTT. It encodes CASSFSRTSTDTQYF.

CDR3 residues: CASSPGAPLKFF. The CDR3 nucleotides are TGTGCCAGCAGTCCGGGGGCTCCTCTGAAGTTCTTC. The chain employs TRBV27 and TRBJ2-1, with D perhaps TRBD1 or TRBD2 (6 bases each). The CDR3 is 12 amino acids. Trimming shortened V by 5 bases and J by 14 bases, and 16 bases separated the two germline ends. Germline values: CDR1 MNHEY, CDR2 SMNVEV (reference sequence).

The CDR3 nucleotides are TGCAGTGCTAGAGATCCAGGGGGGGACACCATATATTTT. As protein: CSARDPGGDTIYF. The V and J genes are TRBV20-1 and TRBJ1-3, with 7 bases identical to TRBD1. The junction had 4 bases not matched to a gene; V was cut back by 0 bases and J by 8 bases. Germline V CDR1 and CDR2: DFQATT, SNEGSKA (reference sequence). This CDR3 has 13 residues.

About this clonotype: Compared with germline, one end of the junction differs, possibly owing to a read error. The chain uses TRBV5-6 and TRBJ2-5; 10 nucleotides line up with TRBD2. This CDR3 comprises 16 residues. CDR1 is SGHDT and CDR2 is YYEEEE in the germline V gene. In DNA, the CDR3 is TGTGACAGCAGCCGAGGGACTAGCGTCAAAGAAGAGACCCAGTACTTC. Amino acid sequence: CDSSRGTSVKEETQYF.

This chain's CDR3 is CASSPGWAGGPHNEQFF. The CDR3 DNA sequence: TGTGCCAGCAGCCCCGGTTGGGCGGGAGGGCCCCACAATGAGCAGTTCTTC. The chain joins TRBV7-9 to TRBJ2-1, with 9 bases aligning to TRBD2. Germline CDR1 is SEHNR and CDR2 is FQNEAQ (reference sequence). After removal of 5 bases from V and 5 bases from J, the junction contained 13 bases not matched to a gene. The CDR3 is 17 amino acids.

The chain combines TRBV28 with TRBJ1-4; 9 positions agree with TRBD1. Germline CDR1 MDHEN, CDR2 SYDVKM. Trimming removed 8 bases from V and 3 bases from J; junction bases left unmatched: 1. The length of the CDR3 is 13 residues. The DNA of the CDR3 is TGTGCCAGCCGGGACAGGGCTAATGAAAAACTGTTTTTT. Translated: CASRDRANEKLFF.

This chain uses TRBV12-3 or TRBV12-4 with TRBJ2-5; D is undetermined. V lost 7 bases and J 2 bases, leaving 17 bases between the germline ends. The CDR3 totals 15 residues. The chain's CDR3 is CASNTVGLQQETQYF. CDR3 nucleotides: TGTGCCAGCAACACGGTAGGGCTACAACAAGAGACCCAGTACTTC.

This chain uses TRBV29-1 with TRBJ2-2, with a tentative D call TRBD1 (6 bases). The CDR3 is 12 residues long. Germline lookup yields CDR1 SQVTM and CDR2 ANQGSEA. The DNA for the CDR3 is TGCAGTATCCGGGACACCACCGGGGAGCTGTTTTTT. Protein sequence: CSIRDTTGELFF.

The V call is TRBV27, the J call TRBJ2-1, with D maybe TRBD2 (6 bases). The CDR3 is 15 amino acids. V was shortened by 3 bases and J by 1 base, with 10 bases between the two germline ends. CDR1 and CDR2 from the germline V gene are MNHEY and SMNVEV (reference sequence). The CDR3 protein is CASSFLSGSYNEQFF. In DNA, the CDR3 is TGTGCCAGCAGTTTCCTTAGCGGTTCCTACAATGAGCAGTTCTTC.

The table lists this clonotype with a count of one. The gene calls are TRBV3-1 and TRBJ2-7; D is undetermined. The CDR3 covers 14 residues. Germline CDR1 LGHDT, CDR2 YNNKEL (reference sequence). Trimming shortened V by 1 base and J by 2 bases, and 9 bases separated the two germline ends. The CDR3 protein is CASSQGISTYEQYF. The CDR3 nucleotides read TGTGCCAGCAGCCAAGGGATTTCAACCTACGAGCAGTACTTC.

This sequence joins TRBV28 and TRBJ2-2; no clear D. CDR1 is MDHEN and CDR2 is SYDVKM in the germline V gene. The CDR3 covers 15 residues. The V gene lost 4 bases and the J gene lost 2 bases, with 11 bases spanning the gap. The DNA of the CDR3 is TGTGCCAGCAGTTCACACTTAAAAAACACCGGGGAGCTGTTTTTT. This encodes CASSSHLKNTGELFF.

V gene TRBV27 combines with J gene TRBJ2-1; 11 nucleotides match TRBD1. This CDR3 is 14 amino acids long. V lost 10 bases and J lost 2; bases outside the gene matches: 4. Germline assignment: CDR1 MNHEY and CDR2 SMNVEV (reference sequence). This chain's CDR3 is CATRDRGTYNEQFF. CDR3 DNA: TGTGCCACACGGGACAGGGGGACCTACAATGAGCAGTTCTTC.

This clonotype was counted between two and nine times. The J gene is TRBJ2-2, the V gene TRBV9, with TRBD1 identical over 7 bases. CDR3 size: 15 residues. Germline assignment: CDR1 SGDLS and CDR2 YYNGEE. Trimming removed 5 bases from V and 5 bases from J; junction bases left unmatched: 9. The CDR3 DNA sequence: TGTGCCAGCAGTGTGACGAGGGGGCTGACCGGGGAGCTGTTTTTT. Translating gives CASSVTRGLTGELFF.

This chain joins TRBV4-3 and TRBJ2-3; the match to TRBD1 covers 9 bases. Germline assignment: CDR1 LGHNA and CDR2 YSLEER. This CDR3 comprises 15 residues. The junction had 4 bases not matched to a gene; V was cut back by 4 bases and J by 2 bases. The CDR3 protein is CASSPRDRDTDTQYF. In DNA form, the CDR3 reads TGCGCCAGCAGCCCCCGGGACAGGGACACAGATACGCAGTATTTT.

The chain joins TRBV13 to TRBJ2-7, with TRBD2 matching over 10 bases. J was trimmed by 0 bases and V by 0 bases; bases with no gene match: 2. Per the germline V gene, CDR1 is PRHDT and CDR2 is FYEKMQ (reference sequence). This CDR3 region has 16 residues. The CDR3 reads CASSLGRTSGSYEQYF. DNA for the CDR3: TGTGCCAGCAGCTTAGGGAGGACTAGCGGCTCCTACGAGCAGTACTTC.

The V call is TRBV4-1, the J call TRBJ2-5; D may match TRBD1 or TRBD2 (5 bases each). The CDR3 sequence is 16 residues long. Trimming pared 1 base from V and 9 bases from J, leaving 21 bases between. Germline V CDR1 and CDR2: MGHRA, YSYEKL. CDR3 in amino acids: CASSQASRDPEGAQYF. CDR3 in DNA: TGCGCCAGCAGCCAAGCCTCCCGGGACCCGGAAGGGGCCCAGTACTTC.

The CDR3 spells CASSWLSGYEQFF. The CDR3 region has the DNA TGTGCCAGCAGTTGGCTTAGCGGCTATGAGCAGTTCTTC. The rearrangement uses TRBV5-6 and TRBJ2-1; possibly TRBD2 for D (6 bases). The V and J ends lost 5 bases and 8 bases respectively, with 14 bases between them. Germline CDR1 reads SGHDT; CDR2 reads YYEEEE. There are 13 residues in the CDR3.

The chain carries TRBV29-1 and TRBJ2-1; 7 bases are shared with TRBD2. V shed 1 base and J 0 bases; nucleotides not matched to a gene: 6. Looked up from germline, CDR1 is SQVTM and CDR2 is ANQGSEA. The CDR3 sequence is 16 residues long. In nucleotides, the CDR3 is TGCAGCGTTGAAGGGCTAGCGGTTAGCTCCTACAATGAGCAGTTCTTC. It codes for CSVEGLAVSSYNEQFF.

The gene calls are TRBV5-1 and TRBJ2-7; D unresolved. The V end lost 0 bases, the J end lost 4 bases, and 11 bases lay between the germline ends. Germline V lookup: CDR1 SGHRS, CDR2 YFSETQ. The CDR3 spans 14 residues. CDR3 sequence reads: CASSLEWAFYEQYF. The DNA for the CDR3 is TGCGCCAGCAGCTTGGAGTGGGCCTTTTACGAGCAGTACTTC.

This clonotype showed up just a few times. The J gene is TRBJ2-2, the V gene TRBV7-4; 7 positions match TRBD1. The CDR3 sequence is 15 residues long. V was pared by 3 bases and J by 2 bases, with 3 bases of the junction left unmatched. CDR1 is SGHVT, CDR2 SQSDAQ, per germline. DNA of the CDR3: TGTGCCAGCAGCTTGGGACAGAGCAACACCGGGGAGCTGTTTTTT. Protein sequence: CASSLGQSNTGELFF.

This chain connects TRBV7-9 to TRBJ2-1, with D maybe TRBD2 (5 bases). V was pared by 5 bases and J by 6 bases, with 20 bases between. The CDR3 extends over 16 amino acids. Germline V gene data show CDR1 as SEHNR and CDR2 as FQNEAQ (reference sequence). The CDR3 DNA reads TGTGCCAGCAGCATACCCGGGCCGGGGTATACCAATGAGCAGTTCTTC. As protein: CASSIPGPGYTNEQFF.